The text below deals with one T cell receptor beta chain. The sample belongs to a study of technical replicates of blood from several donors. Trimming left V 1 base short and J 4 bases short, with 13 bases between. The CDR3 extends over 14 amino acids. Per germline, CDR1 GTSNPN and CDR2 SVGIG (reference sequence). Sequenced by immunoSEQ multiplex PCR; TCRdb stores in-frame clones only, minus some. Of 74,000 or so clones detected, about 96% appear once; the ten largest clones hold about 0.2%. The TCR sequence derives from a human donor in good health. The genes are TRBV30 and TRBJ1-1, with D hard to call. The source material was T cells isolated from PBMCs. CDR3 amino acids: CAWSALNFLTEAFF. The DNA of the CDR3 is TGTGCCTGGAGTGCTTTAAATTTCCTCACTGAAGCTTTCTTT.